The text below deals with one T cell receptor (beta chain). The target antigen is unknown. V was trimmed by 2 bases and J by 3 bases, leaving 8 bases between them. Germline CDR1 reads MNHNY; CDR2 reads SVGAGI (reference sequence). The CDR3 sequence is 13 residues long. The table came from immunoSEQ multiplex PCR; TCRdb's copy has only in-frame clones and leaves some out. In the table there are 200,000 to 250,000 clones, approximately 82% of which are singletons. This sample is part of a study of cytomegalovirus exposure and HLA in healthy donors. The overall study: The 120 or so validation repertoires used the same platform as the approximately 670 first-cohort repertoires (as reported by a later analysis).

The study's findings and limits: Three chains linked to CMV were shown in vitro to be specific for CMV antigens. The listing of approximately 160 TCR beta chains classed them as cytomegalovirus-associated.

Sequenced material: PBMCs. The TCR comes from a woman aged 18-30 years in good health and CMV-seronegative. This chain links TRBV6-6 with TRBJ2-7; D unclear. The CDR3 DNA reads as TGTGCCAGCAGTTACGGCAGTCACTACGAGCAGTACTTC. Translating gives CASSYGSHYEQYF.